A selection of T cell receptor beta chains follows, all from one sample in a study of Ad26.COV2.S vaccination and SARS-CoV-2 variants. Method: immunoSEQ multiplex PCR; TCRdb's copy keeps in-frame clones and lacks some. The sample gives 450,000 to 550,000 clones, roughly 89% of which show up once; approximately 2.5% is in the top ten. Sequencing used peripheral blood, obtained in a trial of Ad26.COV2.S vaccine versus placebo. The receptors shown here come from a person aged 18 to 59 who received the Ad26.COV2.S COVID-19 vaccine or a placebo. Each CDR3 is given with its conserved first and last residue. The D gene is left open where the match is weak. Clone sizes are given selectively: once, few, many, or a class where the clone is expanded.

J	V	size	D	CDR3	DNA
TRBJ1-5	TRBV24-1	.	.	CATSRGRENQPQHF	TGTGCCACCAGTAGGGGCCGCGAAAATCAGCCCCAGCATTTT
TRBJ2-5	TRBV24-1	.	.	CATSDASRGKLEETQYF	TGTGCCACCAGTGATGCAAGCCGGGGGAAGCTAGAGGAGACCCAGTACTTC
TRBJ1-4	TRBV10-3	.	.	CAISESVIGVATNEKLFF	TGTGCCATCAGTGAGTCGGTAATAGGGGTGGCGACTAATGAAAAACTGTTTTTT
TRBJ1-2	TRBV6-5	.	.	CASSYSGAPGGGYTF	TGTGCCAGCAGTTATTCGGGGGCCCCCGGGGGCGGCTACACCTTC
TRBJ2-2	TRBV5-4	.	.	CASSFRGTRGELFF	TGTGCCAGCAGCTTTAGGGGGACACGGGGGGAGCTGTTTTTT
TRBJ1-1	TRBV5-8	.	TRBD1	CASSLLGTVNTEAFF	TGTGCCAGCAGTCTCCTCGGGACAGTAAACACTGAAGCTTTCTTT
TRBJ2-1	TRBV15	.	.	CATSTRRGYRNEQFF	TGTGCCACCAGCACCCGAAGGGGGTATCGCAATGAGCAGTTCTTC
TRBJ2-1	TRBV4-3	.	TRBD2	CASSQDSGRAPYNEQFF	TGCGCCAGCAGCCAAGATAGCGGGAGGGCCCCCTACAATGAGCAGTTCTTC
TRBJ2-5	TRBV11-2	.	.	CASSFGETQYF	TGTGCCAGCAGCTTCGGAGAGACCCAGTACTTC
TRBJ2-1	TRBV5-4	.	TRBD2	CASSPRRGTRGGNEQFF	TGTGCCAGCAGCCCCCGACGGGGGACTAGGGGGGGCAATGAGCAGTTCTTC
TRBJ1-6	TRBV4-2	.	TRBD1	CASSQPLTGLTPLHF	TGTGCCAGCAGCCAACCTCTGACAGGGCTGACACCCCTCCACTTT
TRBJ2-2	TRBV28	.	.	CASSLWLERPIGTGELFF	TGTGCCAGCAGTTTATGGTTGGAGAGGCCTATCGGCACCGGGGAGCTGTTTTTT
TRBJ2-6	TRBV4-3	.	.	CASSLQHLSGANVLTF	TGCGCCAGCAGCCTCCAACACCTCTCTGGGGCCAACGTCCTGACTTTC
TRBJ2-3	TRBV9	.	TRBD2	CASSPPGLASDTQYF	TGTGCCAGCAGCCCCCCGGGACTAGCTTCTGATACGCAGTATTTT
TRBJ1-2	TRBV9	once	.	CASSVGGSLHYGYTF	TGTGCCAGCAGCGTAGGTGGGTCCCTTCACTATGGCTACACCTTC
TRBJ2-3	TRBV6-1	once	.	CASSDRVWTDTQYF	TGTGCCAGCAGTGACCGGGTGTGGACAGATACGCAGTATTTT
TRBJ2-3	TRBV6-6	.	.	CASSYSDSADTQYF	TGTGCCAGCAGTTACTCGGACTCAGCGGATACGCAGTATTTT
TRBJ1-2	TRBV19	.	.	CASSIGREGRYGYTF	TGTGCCAGTAGCATTGGTAGGGAAGGGCGCTATGGCTACACCTTC
TRBJ1-2	TRBV10-3	few	TRBD1	CAISDPRTGGVYGYTF	TGTGCCATCAGCGATCCTCGGACAGGGGGAGTCTATGGCTACACCTTC
TRBJ1-2	TRBV9	.	.	CASSVPGRDGYTF	TGTGCCAGCAGCGTTCCGGGACGAGATGGCTACACCTTC
TRBJ1-5	TRBV18	.	.	CASTGPYNQPQHF	TGTGCCAGCACCGGGCCGTACAATCAGCCCCAGCATTTT
TRBJ2-3	TRBV7-8	.	.	CASSLGGLTSTDTQYF	TGTGCCAGCAGCTTAGGTGGGCTAACTAGCACAGATACGCAGTATTTT
TRBJ1-6	TRBV7-2	once	.	CASTPGGYNSPLHF	TGTGCCAGCACCCCGGGGGGTTATAATTCACCCCTCCACTTT
TRBJ2-1	TRBV5-1	.	TRBD2	CASRLTSGTYNEQFF	TGCGCCAGCAGGTTGACTAGCGGGACCTACAATGAGCAGTTCTTC
TRBJ1-2	TRBV6-2/TRBV6-3	.	TRBD1	CASSRPGQGRYGYTF	TGTGCCAGCAGTAGACCGGGACAGGGTCGCTATGGCTACACCTTC
TRBJ1-2	TRBV7-2	.	.	CASSLDSYGYTF	TGTGCCAGCAGCTTAGACAGCTATGGCTACACCTTC
TRBJ2-1	TRBV6-6	.	TRBD1	CASSSPDRGLLEFF	TGTGCCAGCAGTTCCCCGGACAGGGGTCTGTTGGAGTTCTTC
TRBJ2-1	TRBV7-3	.	TRBD2	CASSLLPSGFYNEQFF	TGTGCCAGCAGCTTATTACCTAGCGGGTTCTACAATGAGCAGTTCTTC
TRBJ1-2	TRBV3-1/TRBV3-2	.	TRBD1	CASSQVGTGDQNYGYTF	TGTGCCAGCAGCCAGGTAGGGACAGGGGATCAGAACTATGGCTACACCTTC
TRBJ1-1	TRBV19	once	.	CASSTTLGARGKAFF	TGTGCCAGTAGTACCACGTTGGGCGCAAGAGGAAAAGCTTTCTTT
TRBJ2-5	TRBV5-6	.	TRBD2	CASSFPRGGTETQYF	TGTGCCAGCAGCTTCCCGCGGGGGGGAACAGAGACCCAGTACTTC
TRBJ2-5	TRBV5-6	.	TRBD2	CASSRYGRTSGQETQYF	TGTGCCAGCAGCCGGTACGGCCGAACTAGCGGGCAAGAGACCCAGTACTTC
TRBJ1-1	TRBV5-5	.	.	CASSSYKPVDGAFF	TGTGCCAGCAGCTCCTACAAGCCGGTTGACGGAGCTTTCTTT
TRBJ1-1	TRBV7-8	.	.	CASSLVEGWGGYPEAFF	TGTGCCAGCAGCTTAGTAGAGGGATGGGGGGGCTACCCTGAAGCTTTCTTT
TRBJ2-5	TRBV7-9	.	.	CASSLGGYLQETQYF	TGTGCCAGCAGCTTAGGCGGATACCTCCAAGAGACCCAGTACTTC
TRBJ2-3	TRBV5-6	.	TRBD1	CASSFRDRGMDTQYF	TGTGCCAGCAGCTTCCGGGACAGGGGAATGGATACGCAGTATTTT
TRBJ2-7	TRBV5-1	.	TRBD1	CASSLSGGASHEQYF	TGCGCCAGCAGCTTGTCAGGGGGAGCCTCCCACGAGCAGTACTTC
TRBJ1-1	TRBV5-4	.	.	CASSTDFEAFF	TGTGCCAGCAGCACGGATTTTGAAGCTTTCTTT
TRBJ2-7	TRBV7-3	.	.	CASSSSGASEQYF	TGTGCCAGCAGCTCCTCCGGGGCCTCCGAGCAGTACTTC
TRBJ1-6	TRBV29-1	.	TRBD1	CSVRDRYNSPLHF	TGCAGCGTCCGGGACAGATATAATTCACCCCTCCACTTT
TRBJ1-2	TRBV5-4	few	.	CASSSPGNKNYGYTF	TGTGCCAGCAGCTCACCGGGAAACAAAAACTATGGCTACACCTTC
TRBJ2-1	TRBV4-3	.	TRBD2	CASSQVGGGGAAYNEQFF	TGCGCCAGCAGCCAAGTCGGTGGCGGGGGGGCCGCGTACAATGAGCAGTTCTTC